Listed here is a single TCR beta chain. The target antigen is unknown. The sample comes from a study of post-analysis software for immune sequencing data. General study results and limits: Controls showed lower frequencies than patients for a handful of TRBV segments, and TRBV5-6, TRBV5-1 and TRBV20-1 were among these.

Carried by the TCR beta cDNA libraries were unique molecular identifiers. Using its own MiXCR run on the PCR reads, TCRdb lists one record per CDR3 protein. Of 400,000 to 500,000 distinct CDR3 sequences detected, roughly 40% appear once; the ten largest clones hold 7.5% to 8.5%. The trim removed 5 bases at V and 4 bases at J, leaving 6 bases unmatched. This CDR3 spans 14 amino acids. Germline CDR1 is GTSNPN and CDR2 is SVGIG (reference sequence). The chain is built from TRBV30 and TRBJ1-5; TRBD1 agrees at 9 bases. Sample: blood. The TCR originated in a girl aged 2 to 9 with multiple sclerosis. CDR3 nucleotide sequence: TGTGCCTGGGCTTCAGGACAGGGGAATCAGCCCCAGCATTTT. Its translation: CAWASGQGNQPQHF.